This TCR beta chain was captured by sequencing in a study of T cells in Graves' hyperthyroidism and ophthalmopathy (dated by TCRdb to about 2019). For the study in its entirety: Peripheral blood was sampled at the time of initial diagnosis, prior to any treatment. The approximately 100 discovery patients were divided at random into training and test sets in a 7:3 ratio. After sampling, hyperthyroidism patients received methimazole starting at 30 mg daily, and ophthalmopathy patients received high-dose intravenous methylprednisolone. In more than five Graves' hyperthyroidism patients, the study also compared T-cell repertoires from thyroid tissue with T-cell repertoires from blood. To identify distinguishing TCR V-J signatures, a discovery cohort of 100 patients was used, comprising 43 with Graves' ophthalmopathy and around 57 with stable Graves' hyperthyroidism. The paper describes TCR Vbeta CDR3 sequencing of fewer than 150 peripheral blood samples, made up of fewer than 50 ophthalmopathy patients, 70 to 75 hyperthyroidism patients and 17 progressor patients. Prospective prediction of ophthalmopathy was tested in an independent validation cohort consisting of fewer than 20 hyperthyroidism patients and over 15 patients who later progressed to ophthalmopathy.

Ophthalmopathy patients had moderately to severely active disease, with a Clinical Activity Score of 3 or more, a NOSPECS grade of 4 or more, and a disease duration of less than 3 months. Any patient with an uncontrolled infection, another autoimmune disease, pregnancy or lactation was excluded. Clinical symptoms, serum thyroxine and TRAb, thyroid ultrasound, and orbital computed tomography formed the basis for the diagnoses. PBMCs were separated from roughly 9.3 ml of fresh peripheral blood using Ficoll-Paque density gradient centrifugation. Total RNA was extracted with Trizol reagent, and quality was checked on an Agilent 2100 Bioanalyzer. The CDR3 runs 16 amino acids, cysteine and phenylalanine included. Only the CDR3 DNA stays, 48 bases, in frame from base 1. Between the V and J ends, shortened by 1 base and 1 base respectively, the junction contains 13 bases. In the germline V gene, CDR1 corresponds to SGHDN and CDR2 to FVKESK.

This clonotype was observed many times. Its antigen is currently not known. Per-base quality was not reported, and no clone a single base away is much larger than it. Broader findings and caveats from the paper: Most expanded thyroid clonotypes (frequency above 0.001) were also detected in blood, suggesting blood repertoires may reflect thyroid immune responses. In validation, progression to ophthalmopathy was predicted by the model with 70.59% sensitivity and roughly 72% specificity, a median of 6.5 months before onset. No statistical method was used to fix the sample size in advance, and group allocation was not hidden from the investigators. In cross-validation, a model built on a 13 V-J signature told ophthalmopathy apart from stable hyperthyroidism with 87.88% sensitivity and approximately 81% specificity, and in testing the same model reached 80%/75%.

TCR beta CDR3 regions were amplified from RNA transcripts. For the first round of RT-PCR on the TCR CDR3, the HTBI primer set was used together with the Qiagen OneStep RT-PCR kit. Libraries were constructed in a second round of multiplex PCR, after which size selection and purification were performed. Paired-end sequencing of the libraries was performed with 100 bp reads on an Illumina HiSeq2000. In the authors' own workflow: SOAPnuke was used to process the raw data, removing reads that contained adapters or uncalled bases, had a mean Phred below 15, or lacked an exact match to the constant primer or identifier. High-quality paired reads were merged with COPE v1.2.5, and unique nucleotide sequences were defined as clonotypes. MiTCR v1.1 was used to align the clonotypes against IMGT TRBV, TRBD and TRBJ reference segments. Analysis was restricted to V-J combinations with a frequency above 0.0001, which covered 99% to 99.2% of repertoires. The TCS score was defined as the ratio of F50 (clonal expansion) to E x V (chaos), calculated using BLOSUM62-based TCRdist between CDR3 peptides within each V-J. Welch's t-statistics and random forest reduced just over 500 V-J features to 13, which were used in a naive Bayes classifier (R e1071). Starting from the raw public reads, TCRdb applied fastp trimming at Q25, assembled clones with MiXCR and retained in-frame beta chains. Rows are combined by CDR3 protein, so each entry shows the most common genes and DNA. The V and J calls were not made by the authors but by TCRdb's processing. This sample has hundreds of thousands of distinct CDR3 sequences in its table, and about 17% of those were observed once. The ten largest clones take up under 35% of the sample.

The origin of this receptor is a young woman with Graves' ophthalmopathy. Specimen: blood. The chain couples TRBV14 to TRBJ1-1; the D gene identity is not certain. The CDR3 protein sequence reads: CASSQGRRRGNTEAFF. The DNA sequence is TGTGCCAGCAGCCAAGGACGGCGGCGGGGGAACACTGAAGCTTTCTTT. When the CDR3 is completed using the reference TRBV14 and TRBJ1-1 genes on either side, the full variable domain is EAGVTQFPSHSVIEKGQTVTLRCDPISGHDNLYWYRRVMGKEIKFLLHFVKESKQDESGMPNNRFLAERTGGTYSTLKVQPAELEDSGVYFCASSQGRRRGNTEAFFGQGTRLTVV.